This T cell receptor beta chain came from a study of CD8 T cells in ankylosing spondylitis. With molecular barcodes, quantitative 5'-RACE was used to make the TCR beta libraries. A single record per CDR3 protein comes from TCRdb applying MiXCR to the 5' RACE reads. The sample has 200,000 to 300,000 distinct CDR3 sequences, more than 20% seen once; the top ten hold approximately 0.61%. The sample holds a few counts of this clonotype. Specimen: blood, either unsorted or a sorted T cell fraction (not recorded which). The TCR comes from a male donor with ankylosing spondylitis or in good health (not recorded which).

Here the CDR3 reads CSARRVAGPPEGETQYF. The CDR3 DNA is TGCAGTGCTAGAAGGGTAGCGGGGCCCCCCGAGGGGGAGACCCAGTACTTC. This chain joins TRBV20-1 and TRBJ2-5; 8 bases match TRBD2. Germline V CDR1 and CDR2: DFQATT, SNEGSKA (reference sequence). The CDR3 extends over 17 amino acids. V lost 2 bases to trimming and J lost 5 bases; unmatched junction nucleotides: 16.